This TCR beta chain emerged from a study of T cell repertoires in ileal Crohn's disease. Looking at the study overall: Median disease duration was 7.9 years; roughly 35% smoked at surgery. All patients had surgery for stricturing (approximately 60%) or penetrating (roughly 39%) disease. Study results and caveats: Clonal expansions were more frequent in active smokers than non-smokers at surgery. Endoscopic recurrence occurred in every patient whose clonality exceeded 26.8%.

Repertoires were generated with immunoSEQ multiplex PCR, while TCRdb's copy carries only in-frame clones and drops some. The sample has around 13,000 clones, 60% to 70% seen once. The CDR3 numbers 12 amino acids, ends counted. Germline V lookup: CDR1 SNHLY, CDR2 FYNNEI. With respect to this clone: What it binds is not known. No conserved phenylalanine or tryptophan is present at the end of the CDR3, so a read error is the likely explanation. The DNA is left out, because the CDR3 cannot be placed on it with certainty; the CDR3 is given as TCRdb lists it.

As to time point: neoterminal ileum biopsy at postoperative endoscopy, about 6 months after surgery. The origin of this receptor is an adult with Crohn's disease. Sequencing used ileal tissue. The V call is TRBV2, the J call TRBJ1-2. CDR3: CASSEEGRASFV.